The 2 T cell receptor beta chains reported below all come from one sample, sequenced in a study of Graves' ophthalmopathy and Graves' hyperthyroidism. Amplified material comprised TCR beta CDR3 regions derived from RNA transcripts. The library came from an HTBI-primed first-round RT-PCR and a second-round multiplex PCR. From the multiplex PCR reads, TCRdb called clonotypes with MiXCR, one entry per CDR3 protein. The data show roughly 350,000 distinct CDR3 sequences, with about a sixth seen just once and roughly 2.3% held by the top ten. The sequencing sample was made of peripheral blood. These TCRs come from an adult woman with stable Graves' hyperthyroidism.

This clonotype was observed at least ten times. The V and J genes are TRBV4-2 and TRBJ1-1, with 7 bases lining up with TRBD1. J gave up 4 bases and V 2 bases, and 4 bases lay outside the gene matches. This CDR3 spans 14 amino acids. Germline lookup yields CDR1 LGHNA and CDR2 YNFKEQ. This chain's CDR3 is CASSQTGDVTEAFF. The CDR3 region has the DNA TGTGCCAGCAGCCAAACAGGGGATGTCACTGAAGCTTTCTTT.

Many counts were recorded for this clonotype. This may be a read error: a much more frequent sequence differs by one nucleotide. This chain links TRBV12-3 or TRBV12-4 with TRBJ2-7; TRBD2 is a possible D gene (7 bases). This CDR3 contains 12 residues. Trimming shortened V by 8 bases and J by 6 bases, and 14 bases separated the two germline ends. DNA of the CDR3: TGTGCCAGCGTGGGGGGGCTGTTCGAGCAGTACTTC. It translates to CASVGGLFEQYF.